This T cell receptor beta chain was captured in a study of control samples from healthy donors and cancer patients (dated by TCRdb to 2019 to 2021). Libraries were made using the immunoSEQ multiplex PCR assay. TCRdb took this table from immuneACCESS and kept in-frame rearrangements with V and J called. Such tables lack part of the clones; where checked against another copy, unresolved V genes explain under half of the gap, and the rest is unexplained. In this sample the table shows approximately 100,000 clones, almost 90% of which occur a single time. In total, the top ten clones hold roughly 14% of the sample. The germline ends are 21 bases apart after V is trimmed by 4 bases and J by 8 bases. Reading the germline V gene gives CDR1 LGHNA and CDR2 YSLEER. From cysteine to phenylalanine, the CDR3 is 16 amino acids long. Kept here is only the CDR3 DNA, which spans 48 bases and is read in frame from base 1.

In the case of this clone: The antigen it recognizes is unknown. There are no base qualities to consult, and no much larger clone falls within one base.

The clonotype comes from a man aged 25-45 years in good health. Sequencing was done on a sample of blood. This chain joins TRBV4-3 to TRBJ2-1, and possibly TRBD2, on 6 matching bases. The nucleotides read TGCGCCAGCAGCCTGTGGGTGGGGGAGCGGGCAGATGAGCAGTTCTTC. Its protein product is CASSLWVGERADEQFF.